This T cell receptor beta chain was sequenced during a study of PD-1 blockade in classical Hodgkin lymphoma. Study outcomes and limitations: A significant rise in TCR diversity was seen by C4D1 for CD4+ cells but not for CD8+ cells. Newly diagnosed patients had baseline TCR diversity that was reportedly lower than that of healthy donors. What drove the repertoire differences, possibly disease activity or prior therapy, has not been defined.

Points on this clone: Its antigen is unknown.

V lost 2 bases to trimming and J lost 5 bases; unmatched junction nucleotides: 10. Germline-derived CDR1 and CDR2 are SGHRS and YFSETQ. This CDR3 is 16 amino acids long. Every one of the patients relapsed after autologous stem cell transplantation (brentuximab vedotin exposure was variable). The assay was immunoSEQ multiplex PCR, and TCRdb's table has in-frame clones only and misses some. The repertoire includes around 24,000 clones, around 64% of them detected once, and 12% sits in the top ten. The specimen was peripheral blood mononuclear cells (PBMCs), collected before the second cycle of nivolumab. This TCR came from a human donor with classical Hodgkin lymphoma. This chain connects TRBV5-1 to TRBJ2-3; the match to TRBD2 covers 8 bases. The CDR3 loop is CASSFNPTGGIDTQYF. The CDR3 region has the DNA TGCGCCAGCAGCTTTAACCCTACGGGGGGGATAGATACGCAGTATTTT.